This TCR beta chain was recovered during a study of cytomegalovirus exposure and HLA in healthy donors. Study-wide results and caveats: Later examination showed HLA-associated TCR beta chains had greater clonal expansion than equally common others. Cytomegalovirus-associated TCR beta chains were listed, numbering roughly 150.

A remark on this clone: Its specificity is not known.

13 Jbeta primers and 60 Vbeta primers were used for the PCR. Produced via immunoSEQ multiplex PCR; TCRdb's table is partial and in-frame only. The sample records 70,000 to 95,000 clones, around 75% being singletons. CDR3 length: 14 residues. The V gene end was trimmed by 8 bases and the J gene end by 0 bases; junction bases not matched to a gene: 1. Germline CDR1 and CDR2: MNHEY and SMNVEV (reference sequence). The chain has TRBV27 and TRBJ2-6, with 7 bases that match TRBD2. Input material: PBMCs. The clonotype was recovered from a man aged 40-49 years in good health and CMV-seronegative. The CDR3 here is CASRGDSGANVLTF. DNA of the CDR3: TGTGCCAGCCGGGGGGACTCTGGGGCCAACGTCCTGACTTTC.